This is a list of T cell receptor beta chains from one sample in a study of blood T cells in healthy people across ages. TCRdb analysed the 5' RACE reads with MiXCR anew, one entry per CDR3 protein. Of 650,000 to 800,000 distinct CDR3 sequences in the sample, approximately 44% were seen once. Sequenced input: blood. The receptors stem from a man between 60 and 75 years old in good health. Each CDR3 is given with its conserved first and last residue. The order of the fields is J gene, D gene, V gene, clone size, CDR3 protein, CDR3 DNA. The D gene is left open where the match is weak. Size is stated for part of the rows, as once, few or many counts, or as a class when the clone is expanded.

TRBJ1-2 NA TRBV20-1 NA CSARFETEIYGYTF TGCAGTGCTAGGTTCGAGACAGAGATTTATGGCTACACCTTC
TRBJ1-1 NA TRBV6-6 NA CASSYRQGDAFF TGTGCCAGCAGTTACAGGCAGGGAGATGCTTTCTTT
TRBJ1-2 NA TRBV7-2 NA CASSLAGEGYTF TGTGCCAGCAGCTTAGCGGGGGAGGGCTACACCTTC
TRBJ1-4 NA TRBV3-1 NA CASSQDLANEKLFF TGTGCCAGCAGCCAAGATCTGGCTAATGAAAAACTGTTTTTT
TRBJ2-7 TRBD1 TRBV25-1 few CASSTGTGVYEQYF TGTGCCAGCAGTACCGGGACAGGGGTGTACGAGCAGTACTTC
TRBJ2-7 NA TRBV29-1 many CSVVGKGSYEQYF TGCAGCGTTGTTGGCAAGGGATCCTACGAGCAGTACTTC
TRBJ1-1 NA TRBV12-3/TRBV12-4 NA CASSPQGLDTEAFF TGTGCCAGCAGTCCCCAGGGTTTGGACACTGAAGCTTTCTTT
TRBJ2-1 TRBD2 TRBV7-2 NA CASSLVSGGTYNEQFF TGTGCCAGCAGCTTAGTTAGCGGGGGAACGTACAATGAGCAGTTCTTC
TRBJ2-7 TRBD1 TRBV27 NA CASSLSGTVYEQYF TGTGCCAGCAGTTTATCGGGGACAGTGTACGAGCAGTACTTC
TRBJ2-1 TRBD2 TRBV6-2/TRBV6-3 NA CASRLSGGAGDEQFF TGTGCCAGCAGGCTTAGCGGGGGGGCCGGGGATGAGCAGTTCTTC
TRBJ2-7 NA TRBV15 NA CATSRDQGRPSYEQYF TGTGCCACCAGCAGAGATCAGGGCAGGCCTTCCTACGAGCAGTACTTC
TRBJ2-5 NA TRBV9 NA CASSVGGSGRRVETQYF TGTGCCAGCAGCGTAGGTGGATCGGGGAGGCGCGTGGAGACCCAGTACTTC
TRBJ2-4 TRBD1 TRBV20-1 NA CSSTTGALNIQYF TGCAGTTCAACAACAGGGGCCTTAAACATTCAGTACTTC
TRBJ1-6 NA TRBV12-3/TRBV12-4 once CATTRGGNSPLHF TGTGCCACCACTAGGGGCGGGAATTCACCCCTCCACTTT
TRBJ2-7 TRBD1 TRBV20-1 few CAGTGGLGQYF TGCGCCGGGACAGGGGGCCTCGGGCAGTACTTC
TRBJ2-5 NA TRBV3-1 few CASSLPLDQETQYF TGTGCCAGCAGCCTGCCATTAGACCAAGAGACCCAGTACTTC
TRBJ2-7 TRBD1 TRBV12-3/TRBV12-4 few CASNSGTAPYEQYF TGTGCCAGCAATTCCGGGACAGCTCCCTACGAGCAGTACTTC
TRBJ2-7 TRBD2 TRBV9 NA CASSVGDLAGGYEQYF TGTGCCAGCAGCGTAGGGGACCTAGCGGGAGGCTACGAGCAGTACTTC
TRBJ1-4 NA TRBV18 NA CASSPRTTEKLFF TGTGCCAGCTCACCCCGGACCACAGAAAAACTGTTTTTT
TRBJ1-2 TRBD1 TRBV30 NA CAWTGTVYGYTF TGTGCCTGGACTGGGACAGTCTATGGCTACACCTTC
TRBJ2-7 TRBD1 TRBV2 few CASRGHRGENSYEQYF TGTGCCAGCAGAGGACACAGGGGGGAGAACTCCTACGAGCAGTACTTC
TRBJ2-1 NA TRBV21-1 few CASSPPAWLKFF TGTGCCAGCAGCCCGCCCGCGTGGCTCAAGTTCTTC
TRBJ2-7 NA TRBV6-2/TRBV6-3 NA CASSFDERQRFHEQYF TGTGCCAGCAGTTTCGACGAGAGACAGCGTTTCCACGAGCAGTACTTC
TRBJ1-2 NA TRBV4-1 few CASSQEEHYGYTF TGCGCCAGCAGCCAAGAAGAGCATTATGGCTACACCTTC
TRBJ1-5 NA TRBV2 NA CATSTGGRSQPQHF TGTGCCACCAGCACGGGGGGGAGAAGTCAGCCCCAGCATTTT
TRBJ2-4 TRBD1 TRBV3-1 few CASSFGQGLAKNIQYF TGTGCCAGCAGCTTCGGACAGGGCCTAGCCAAAAACATTCAGTACTTC
TRBJ2-4 TRBD2 TRBV6-2/TRBV6-3 NA CASSNPRTSGKNIQYF TGTGCCAGCAGTAACCCTCGGACTAGCGGAAAAAACATTCAGTACTTC
TRBJ2-5 TRBD2 TRBV4-1 few CASSQEGTSGGLQETQYF TGCGCCAGCAGCCAAGAGGGGACTAGCGGGGGGTTACAAGAGACCCAGTACTTC
TRBJ1-2 NA TRBV20-1 NA CSASGLQGGSGYTF TGCAGTGCTAGCGGACTGCAGGGAGGCTCTGGCTACACCTTC
TRBJ1-1 NA TRBV7-9 few CASSQDGNTEAFF TGTGCCAGCAGCCAGGACGGGAACACTGAAGCTTTCTTT
TRBJ2-3 NA TRBV7-9 few CASSFRGRGTDTQYF TGTGCCAGCAGCTTTAGGGGTAGAGGCACAGATACGCAGTATTTT
TRBJ2-3 NA TRBV20-1 NA CSANSRLGIIPQYF TGCAGTGCTAACTCGAGGCTTGGAATCATTCCCCAGTATTTT
TRBJ1-2 NA TRBV29-1 NA CSALGPRGYTF TGCAGCGCCCTGGGACCGCGGGGCTACACCTTC
TRBJ2-5 NA TRBV20-1 NA CSARDLADRETQYF TGCAGTGCTAGAGATCTGGCAGATCGGGAGACCCAGTACTTC
TRBJ2-1 NA TRBV4-1 many CASSQASGPYNEQFF TGCGCCAGCAGCCAAGCTTCGGGACCCTACAATGAGCAGTTCTTC
TRBJ2-1 TRBD2 TRBV6-2/TRBV6-3 NA CASGGGGHNEQFF TGTGCCAGCGGGGGGGGAGGCCACAATGAGCAGTTCTTC
TRBJ2-7 NA TRBV6-2/TRBV6-3 NA CASSSLTDSYHEQYF TGTGCCAGCAGTTCTCTTACGGACAGTTACCACGAGCAGTACTTC
TRBJ1-6 NA TRBV6-2/TRBV6-3 NA CASRRGGANSPLHF TGTGCCAGCCGGCGGGGGGGAGCGAATTCACCCCTCCACTTT
TRBJ2-1 TRBD2 TRBV13 NA CASSGISGGTYEQFF TGTGCCAGCAGCGGTATAAGCGGGGGGACCTACGAGCAGTTCTTC
TRBJ2-5 TRBD1 TRBV28 NA CASSPGTAEAAVVEATQYF TGTGCCAGCAGCCCCGGGACAGCGGAAGCGGCGGTCGTAGAGGCGACCCAGTACTTC
TRBJ1-2 TRBD1 TRBV6-5 NA CASSYSRQGEAGYTF TGTGCCAGCAGTTACTCGCGACAGGGTGAGGCTGGCTACACCTTC
TRBJ2-5 NA TRBV4-1 NA CASSQDRDARKTQYF TGCGCCAGCAGCCAAGATCGAGATGCCCGGAAGACCCAGTACTTC
TRBJ2-7 TRBD1 TRBV7-9 NA CASSSDRDRKFNEQYF TGTGCCAGCAGCTCGGACCGGGACAGGAAGTTTAACGAGCAGTACTTC
TRBJ2-5 TRBD2 TRBV6-6 NA CASSYPSDSGRDEQYF TGTGCCAGCAGTTACCCCTCTGATAGCGGGAGGGATGAGCAGTACTTC
TRBJ2-7 NA TRBV12-3/TRBV12-4 NA CATQRISSYEQYF TGTGCCACCCAAAGAATTAGCTCCTACGAGCAGTACTTC
TRBJ2-1 TRBD1 TRBV4-1 few CASSQATGGNSYNEQFF TGCGCCAGCAGCCAAGCTACAGGGGGTAATTCCTACAATGAGCAGTTCTTC
TRBJ1-6 NA TRBV7-9 NA CASSPEGENSPLHF TGTGCCAGCAGCCCCGAGGGAGAGAATTCACCCCTCCACTTT